The subject of this entry is one T cell receptor beta chain. No antigen is known for it. V was cut by 6 bases and J by 9 bases, with 9 bases left in between. Germline V gives CDR1 MNHEY, CDR2 SMNVEV (reference sequence). The CDR3 length is 12 residues. The time point denotes: newly diagnosed GD, antithyroid drugs for less than 3 months. With RNA extracted from PBMCs as input, the TCR library was made. Into tubes containing EDTA, roughly 8.8 milliliters of peripheral blood were drawn. The sample belongs to a study of regulatory T cells in long-lasting Graves disease. The study, taken as a whole, reports: Less diverse TCR repertoires were seen in persistent Graves' patients than in newly diagnosed ones. Persistent disease samples used TRBV28, TRBJ1-2 and TRBJ2-5 preferentially.

TCR beta libraries were built with iRepertoire HTBI primers and Arm-PCR of CDR3 regions. As handled by the study authors: The samples yielded roughly 64 TRBV and 13 to 15 TRBJ segments. TCRdb ran MiXCR on the multiplex PCR reads and lists one entry per CDR3 protein. What appears here as the V and J calls and clone size reflects TCRdb's work, not the paper's. The sample includes more than 300,000 distinct CDR3 sequences, about 16% seen only once; the top ten take about 20%. This clonotype originated in a female donor with Graves disease. Source: peripheral blood mononuclear cells (PBMCs), taken at new diagnosis, from a patient treated with antithyroid drugs. The chain carries TRBV27 and TRBJ1-6; D gene unclear. The CDR3 is CASSTILSPLHF. Written as DNA, the CDR3 is TGTGCCAGCAGCACGATTCTTTCACCCCTCCACTTT.